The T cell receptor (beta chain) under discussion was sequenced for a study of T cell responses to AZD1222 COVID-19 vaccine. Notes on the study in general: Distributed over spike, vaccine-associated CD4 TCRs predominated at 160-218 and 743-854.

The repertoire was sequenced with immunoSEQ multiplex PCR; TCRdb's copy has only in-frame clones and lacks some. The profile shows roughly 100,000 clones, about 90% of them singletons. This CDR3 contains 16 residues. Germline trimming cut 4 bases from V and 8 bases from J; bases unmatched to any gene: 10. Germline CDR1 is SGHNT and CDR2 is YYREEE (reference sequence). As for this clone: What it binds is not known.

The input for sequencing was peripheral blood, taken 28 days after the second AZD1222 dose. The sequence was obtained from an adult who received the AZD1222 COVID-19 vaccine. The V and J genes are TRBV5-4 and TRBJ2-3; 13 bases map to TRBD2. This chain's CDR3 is CASSPRLAGGHGTQYF. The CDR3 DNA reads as TGTGCCAGCAGCCCGAGACTAGCGGGAGGACACGGTACGCAGTATTTT.